A single sample gave rise to the 25 T cell receptor beta chains below, sequenced in a study of breast tumors, draining lymph nodes, adjacent tissues. Using its own MiXCR run on the multiplex PCR reads, TCRdb lists one record per CDR3 protein. This repertoire shows 15,000 or so distinct CDR3 sequences, roughly 44% found once; its top ten account for roughly 28%. The sample was tumor-adjacent breast tissue. The receptor set was obtained from a female donor with breast cancer. Some clones in this sample may be carry-over from other donors' samples.

Points on this clonotype: One base away lies a much larger clone, so this may be a sequencing read error. The CDR3 DNA follows: TGTGCCAGCAGCTTAGAGTCAGCAGCGGCCTATGGCCACACCTTC. This translates into CASSLESAAAYGHTF. The rearrangement uses TRBV11-2 and TRBJ1-2; D ambiguous. Germline V gene sequence: CDR1 SGHAT, CDR2 FQNNGV. The CDR3 spans 15 residues.

The genes are TRBV7-9 and TRBJ1-6; 8 bases map to TRBD1. The V and J ends lost 5 bases and 13 bases, in that order; junction bases with no gene match: 4. The CDR3 extends over 12 amino acids. Germline V CDR1 and CDR2: SEHNR, FQNEAQ (reference sequence). The CDR3 DNA reads TGTGCCAGCAGCATGACAGGGGAGCCCCTCCACTTT. It codes for CASSMTGEPLHF.

This clonotype has at least ten counts. Possible read error: a much larger clone is one base away. The chain uses TRBV5-6 and TRBJ2-5; 7 bases fit TRBD1. V lost 3 bases to trimming and J lost 1 base; unmatched junction nucleotides: 3. Germline CDR1 SGHDT, CDR2 YYEEEE. This CDR3 is built from 14 residues. The CDR3 protein is CASSYGQAQETQYF. CDR3 nucleotides: TGTGCCAGCAGCTACGGACAGGCCCAAGAGACCCAGTACTTC.

This clonotype was found many times. The rearrangement uses TRBV7-6 and TRBJ2-2; D is possibly TRBD2 (5 bases). V was cut by 5 bases and J by 0 bases, with 28 bases left in between. The CDR3 is 21 residues long. Germline values: CDR1 SGHVS, CDR2 FNYEAQ. CDR3 loop: CASSLGSGAVTYPANTGELFF. CDR3 bases: TGTGCCAGCAGCCTAGGGAGTGGAGCGGTTACGTATCCGGCGAACACCGGGGAGCTGTTTTTT.

This clonotype ranks as medium-sized. The rearrangement uses TRBV5-1 and TRBJ2-7; D is unclear. The length of the CDR3 is 15 residues. Germline CDR1 reads SGHRS; CDR2 reads YFSETQ. V gave up 0 bases and J gave up 0 bases, with 10 bases separating them. CDR3 amino acids: CASSLVSQSSYEQYF. The CDR3 DNA reads TGCGCCAGCAGCTTGGTTTCCCAGAGCTCCTACGAGCAGTACTTC.

This clonotype was observed many times. CDR3 nucleotides: TGTGCCAGCAGCTCGGTAGCGGGGGGTACTTACAATGAGCAGTTCTTC. Translated, it gives CASSSVAGGTYNEQFF. The chain combines TRBV7-9 with TRBJ2-1; 10 bases agree with TRBD2. Germline lookup yields CDR1 SEHNR and CDR2 FQNEAQ (reference sequence). The CDR3 length is 16 residues. The trim removed 4 bases at V and 4 bases at J, leaving 7 bases unmatched.

The chain recombines TRBV9 with TRBJ2-2, with 7 bases lining up with TRBD2. This CDR3 spans 16 amino acids. Germline CDR1 reads SGDLS; CDR2 reads YYNGEE. V lost 0 bases to trimming and J lost 3 bases; unmatched junction nucleotides: 5. The CDR3 coding sequence is TGTGCCAGCAGCGTAGTTCCTAGCGGATACACCGGGGAGCTGTTTTTT. Protein product: CASSVVPSGYTGELFF. The variable domain in full, with the rest retrieved from reference TRBV9 and TRBJ2-2, is DSGVTQTPKHLITATGQRVTLRCSPRSGDLSVYWYQQSLDQGLQFLIQYYNGEERAKGNILERFSAQQFPDLHSELNLSSLELGDSALYFCASSVVPSGYTGELFFGEGSRLTVL.

Details on this clonotype: The junction differs from germline at one of its ends, possibly a read error. The chain couples TRBV7-9 to TRBJ2-7; 13 bases map to TRBD2. From germline, CDR1 is SEHNR and CDR2 FQNEAQ (reference sequence). This CDR3 has 13 residues. The CDR3 loop reads CASSKGLAGEQYF. CDR3 coding DNA: TGCGCCAGCAGCAAGGGACTAGCGGGAGAGCAGTACTTC.

This clonotype showed up many times. The chain carries TRBV27 and TRBJ2-7, with 7 bases matching TRBD2. Looked up from germline, CDR1 is MNHEY and CDR2 is SMNVEV (reference sequence). Trimming took 7 bases from V and 0 from J; bases not matched to a gene: 3. The CDR3 contains 13 residues. CDR3 protein: CASTGGSSYEQYF. The DNA for the CDR3 is TGTGCCAGCACTGGCGGGAGCTCCTACGAGCAGTACTTC.

This clonotype ranks as medium-sized. The J gene is TRBJ2-3, the V gene TRBV29-1; 12 positions match TRBD2. In germline, CDR1 is SQVTM, CDR2 ANQGSEA. The V gene end was trimmed by 7 bases and the J gene end by 6 bases; junction bases not matched to a gene: 2. The CDR3 sequence is 12 residues long. This CDR3 is CSAGLAGDTQYF. CDR3 nucleotide sequence: TGCAGCGCCGGACTAGCGGGGGATACGCAGTATTTT.

The genes are TRBV20-1 and TRBJ2-4; 14 nucleotides align to TRBD2. The CDR3 has 15 amino acids. Germline loops: CDR1 DFQATT, CDR2 SNEGSKA (reference sequence). The V segment lost 6 bases and the J segment 4 bases; nucleotides outside the gene matches: 5. The CDR3 nucleotides read TGCAGTGCCACGACTAGCGGGAGGGCAAAAAACATTCAGTACTTC. It specifies CSATTSGRAKNIQYF.

There are many counts of this clonotype. J is TRBJ1-3 and V is TRBV19, with D unclear. There are 15 residues in the CDR3. Looked up from germline, CDR1 is LNHDA and CDR2 is SQIVND (reference sequence). V shed 4 bases and J shed 0 bases, with 10 bases lying between them. The CDR3 loop is CASSKTQNSGNTIYF. The CDR3 DNA is TGTGCCAGTAGTAAGACCCAGAACTCTGGAAACACCATATATTTT.

This clonotype showed up many times. The rearrangement links TRBV3-1 to TRBJ2-1; a possible D gene is TRBD2 (6 bases). Germline V gene lookup returns CDR1 LGHDT and CDR2 YNNKEL (reference sequence). The CDR3 totals 13 residues. Trimming shortened V by 4 bases and J by 7 bases, and 11 bases separated the two germline ends. The CDR3 is CASSLTSLNEQFF. CDR3 coding DNA: TGTGCCAGCAGCCTGACTAGTCTGAATGAGCAGTTCTTC.

The sample holds one count of this clonotype. The chain couples TRBV24-1 to TRBJ2-6; D unclear. The CDR3 extends over 12 amino acids. CDR1 is KGHDR and CDR2 is SFDVKD in the germline V gene. Trimming took off 6 bases at V and 3 bases at J, with 2 bases between the two ends. DNA of the CDR3: TGTGCCACCAGTTTTGGGGCCAACGTCCTGACTTTC. It yields the protein CATSFGANVLTF.

This clonotype was picked up many times. The chain joins TRBV6-2 or TRBV6-3 to TRBJ2-5; 7 bases match TRBD2. The CDR3 loop spans 17 amino acids. CDR1 MNHEY and CDR2 SVGEGT come from the germline V gene. The V segment lost 5 bases and the J segment 0 bases; nucleotides outside the gene matches: 12. The CDR3 nucleotides read TGTGCCAGCAGTCACGACATCGGGCGGGGGAACCAAGAGACCCAGTACTTC. Its protein is CASSHDIGRGNQETQYF.

This clonotype was seen repeatedly, ten times or more. The chain has TRBV12-5 and TRBJ2-2, with TRBD2 as a possible D gene (5 bases). This CDR3 contains 18 residues. Germline CDR1 reads LGHNT; CDR2 reads FRNRAP. The V gene lost 2 bases and the J gene lost 0 bases, with 16 bases spanning the gap. The CDR3 coding sequence is TGTGCTAGTGGTTTGCCCCCGGTCGAGCGGACGAACACCGGGGAGCTGTTTTTT. Encoded protein: CASGLPPVERTNTGELFF.

This clonotype was observed a handful of times. The J gene is TRBJ1-1, the V gene TRBV4-3; a weak D match, TRBD1 (5 bases). Trimming cost V 0 bases and J 2 bases, with 10 bases left between them. Germline V gives CDR1 LGHNA, CDR2 YSLEER. The CDR3 is 15 residues long. Written as DNA, the CDR3 is TGCGCCAGCAGCCAAGATTCCAGGGTCAACACTGAAGCTTTCTTT. Protein: CASSQDSRVNTEAFF.

The rearrangement uses TRBV7-2 and TRBJ2-7; 7 bases are shared with TRBD2. This CDR3 is built from 14 residues. J gave up 6 bases and V 0 bases, and 5 bases lay outside the gene matches. From germline, CDR1 is SGHTA and CDR2 FQGNSA. CDR3 sequence: CASSLAGGGFEQYF. For the CDR3, the DNA is TGTGCCAGCAGCTTAGCGGGGGGGGGTTTCGAGCAGTACTTC.

The sample holds many counts of this clonotype. The gene calls are TRBV6-5 and TRBJ1-5; D perhaps matches TRBD1 (5 bases). This CDR3 region has 14 residues. V was shortened by 5 bases and J by 5 bases, with 13 bases between the two germline ends. The germline V gene has CDR1 MNHEY and CDR2 SVGAGI. This chain's CDR3 is CASSPRQGHQPQHF. In DNA, the CDR3 is TGTGCCAGCAGTCCCCGCCAGGGCCATCAGCCCCAGCATTTT.

Many counts were recorded for this clonotype. The chain has TRBV7-9 and TRBJ2-5; no definite D call. Trimming stripped 1 base from V and 5 bases from J, with 5 bases between. Per the germline V gene, CDR1 is SEHNR and CDR2 is FQNEAQ (reference sequence). This CDR3 is 12 amino acids long. CDR3 in amino acids: CASSLGRETQYF. In DNA, the CDR3 is TGTGCCAGCAGCTTAGGTCGGGAGACCCAGTACTTC.

The V call is TRBV20-1, the J call TRBJ2-3, with 9 bases aligning to TRBD2. J was trimmed by 4 bases and V by 5 bases; bases with no gene match: 10. Germline assignment: CDR1 DFQATT and CDR2 SNEGSKA (reference sequence). The CDR3 covers 15 residues. In nucleotides, the CDR3 is TGCAGTGCTCAGACAGCGGGGGGAAGGGCAGATACGCAGTATTTT. This gives the protein CSAQTAGGRADTQYF.

CDR3 nucleotides: TGTGCCAGCAGCAATCGACACCTCGGGGAGGGCGAGACCCAGTACTTC. Protein sequence: CASSNRHLGEGETQYF. The rearrangement uses TRBV7-9 and TRBJ2-5, with TRBD2 matching over 7 bases. The germline V gene encodes CDR1 SEHNR and CDR2 FQNEAQ (reference sequence). V was clipped by 5 bases and J by 5 bases; unmatched bases: 14. The CDR3 has 16 amino acids.

With regard to this clonotype: Here the CDR3 omits its conserved ending phenylalanine or tryptophan, so a read error is the likely source. The CDR3 region is CTSTPLAGETYEQYL. The DNA of the CDR3 is TGTACCAGCACCCCCCTTGCTGGGGAAACCTACGAGCAGTACCTC. The V call is TRBV28, the J call TRBJ2-7, with D unresolved. The germline V gene encodes CDR1 MDHEN and CDR2 SYDVKM. This CDR3 is built from 15 residues.

This clonotype is medium-sized within its sample. The rearrangement uses TRBV5-1 and TRBJ2-7, with 10 bases identical to TRBD2. Losses at the gene ends were 4 bases for V and 2 bases for J; bases not matched to a gene: 3. Germline V CDR1 and CDR2: SGHRS, YFSETQ. This CDR3 is built from 14 residues. CDR3 amino acids: CASSPSGRAYEQYF. CDR3 bases: TGCGCCAGCAGCCCGAGCGGGAGGGCCTACGAGCAGTACTTC.

This clonotype is medium-sized in the sample. The chain couples TRBV7-9 to TRBJ2-7, with D perhaps given as TRBD1 or TRBD2 (5 bases each). In germline, CDR1 is SEHNR, CDR2 FQNEAQ (reference sequence). V was shortened by 3 bases and J by 0 bases, with 9 bases between the two germline ends. The CDR3 has 14 residues. The CDR3 DNA reads TGTGCCAGCAGCTTGTGGGGGAGCTCCTACGAGCAGTACTTC. This codes for CASSLWGSSYEQYF.